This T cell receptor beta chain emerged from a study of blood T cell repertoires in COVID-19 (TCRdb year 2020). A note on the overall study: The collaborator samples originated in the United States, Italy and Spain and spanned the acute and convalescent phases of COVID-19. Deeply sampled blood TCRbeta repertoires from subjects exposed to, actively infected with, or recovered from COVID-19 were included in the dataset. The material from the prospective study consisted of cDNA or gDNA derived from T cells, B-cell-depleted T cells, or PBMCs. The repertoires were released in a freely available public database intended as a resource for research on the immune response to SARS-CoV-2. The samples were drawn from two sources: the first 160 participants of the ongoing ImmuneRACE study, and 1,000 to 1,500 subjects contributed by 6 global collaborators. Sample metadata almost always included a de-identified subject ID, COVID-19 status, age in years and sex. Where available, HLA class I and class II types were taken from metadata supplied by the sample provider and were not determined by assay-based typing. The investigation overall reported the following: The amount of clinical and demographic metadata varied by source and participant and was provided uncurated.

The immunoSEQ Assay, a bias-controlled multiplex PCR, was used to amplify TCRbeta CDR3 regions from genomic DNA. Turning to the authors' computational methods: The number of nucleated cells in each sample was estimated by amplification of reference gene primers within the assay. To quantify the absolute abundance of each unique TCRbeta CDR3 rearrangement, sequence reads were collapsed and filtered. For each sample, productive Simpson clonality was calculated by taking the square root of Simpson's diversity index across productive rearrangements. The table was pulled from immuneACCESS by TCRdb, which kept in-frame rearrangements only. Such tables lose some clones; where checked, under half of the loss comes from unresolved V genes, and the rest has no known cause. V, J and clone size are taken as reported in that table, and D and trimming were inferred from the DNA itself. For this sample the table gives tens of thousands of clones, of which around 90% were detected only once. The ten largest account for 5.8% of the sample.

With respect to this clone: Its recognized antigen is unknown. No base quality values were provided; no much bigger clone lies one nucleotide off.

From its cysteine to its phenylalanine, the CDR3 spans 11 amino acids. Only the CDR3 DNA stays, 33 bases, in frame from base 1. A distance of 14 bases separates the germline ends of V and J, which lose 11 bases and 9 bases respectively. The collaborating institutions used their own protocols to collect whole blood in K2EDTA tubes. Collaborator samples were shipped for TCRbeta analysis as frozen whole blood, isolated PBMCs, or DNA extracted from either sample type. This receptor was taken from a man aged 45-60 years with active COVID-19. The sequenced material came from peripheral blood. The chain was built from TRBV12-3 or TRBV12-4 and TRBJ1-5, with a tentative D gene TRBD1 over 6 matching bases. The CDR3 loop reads CAYTTGRPQHF. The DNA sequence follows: TGTGCCTATACAACAGGGCGGCCCCAGCATTTT.